A single sample gave rise to the 16 T cell receptor beta chains below, sequenced in a study of long-term antiretroviral therapy in people with HIV. At survey level, the immunoSEQ assay was run in its v3.0 version. Measured with immunoSEQ multiplex PCR; TCRdb has only the in-frame clones, and not every one. The data hold roughly 22,000 clones, with 80% to 90% observed a single time. The sample consisted of unsorted PBMCs, taken 3 years after starting antiretroviral therapy. The receptors were gathered from a man aged 45-65 years with HIV.

The rearrangement uses TRBV7-9 and TRBJ2-6; weak D call: TRBD1 (6 bases). CDR3 length: 17 amino acids. Germline V CDR1 and CDR2: SEHNR, FQNEAQ (reference sequence). V lost 5 bases to trimming and J lost 0 bases, with 14 bases between them. The DNA for the CDR3 is TGTGCCAGCAGCCGAGCCTGGACAGCCTCTGGGGCCAACGTCCTGACTTTC. This sequence encodes CASSRAWTASGANVLTF.

The J gene is TRBJ2-3, the V gene TRBV5-1, with D tentatively TRBD1 (5 bases). V gave up 1 base and J gave up 6 bases, with 18 bases separating them. Germline V CDR1 and CDR2: SGHRS, YFSETQ. CDR3 size: 16 residues. Here the CDR3 DNA reads TGCGCCAGCAGCTTGTCAGGGAACTCATGGGTGGATACGCAGTATTTT. Protein product: CASSLSGNSWVDTQYF.

The chain recombines TRBV18 with TRBJ2-7, with D possibly being TRBD2 (6 bases). This CDR3 is built from 15 residues. From germline, CDR1 is KGHSH and CDR2 LQKENI. Between the trimmed V and J ends, which lost 0 bases and 5 bases, there was a span of 14 bases. Here the CDR3 reads CASSPPGLLRDEQYF. CDR3 nucleotides: TGTGCCAGCTCACCACCGGGACTCCTTAGGGACGAGCAGTACTTC.

This chain joins TRBV6-5 and TRBJ2-1; TRBD1 is a possible D gene (5 bases). The CDR3 consists of 15 residues. V lost 6 bases, J lost 8 bases, and 20 bases lay in between. Germline V gene lookup returns CDR1 MNHEY and CDR2 SVGAGI. CDR3 sequence: CASSLRVPAGYEQFF. The CDR3 bases are TGTGCCAGCAGCCTCAGGGTCCCCGCAGGATATGAGCAGTTCTTC.

V and J are TRBV10-3 and TRBJ2-3; D may be TRBD1 (5 bases). V dropped 8 bases and J dropped 5 bases, with 14 bases sitting between them. The length of the CDR3 is 13 residues. Germline CDR1 and CDR2: ENHRY and SYGVKD. In nucleotides, the CDR3 is TGTGCCATCTCTGGCCCTCAGGGAGATACGCAGTATTTT. It encodes CAISGPQGDTQYF.

The rearrangement links TRBV7-2 to TRBJ2-1; 11 nucleotides line up with TRBD2. From germline, CDR1 is SGHTA and CDR2 FQGNSA. The CDR3 loop spans 15 amino acids. V lost 5 bases and J lost 8; bases outside the gene matches: 8. CDR3 sequence reads: CASSPLAGVMDEQFF. In nucleotides, the CDR3 is TGTGCCAGCAGCCCACTAGCGGGAGTTATGGATGAGCAGTTCTTC.

The chain has TRBV28 and TRBJ1-4; no firm D call. Looked up from germline, CDR1 is MDHEN and CDR2 is SYDVKM. V lost 6 bases, J lost 4 bases, and 3 bases lay in between. The CDR3 extends over 11 amino acids. The CDR3 reads CASSLNEKLFF. The DNA of the CDR3 is TGTGCCAGCAGCCTTAATGAAAAACTGTTTTTT.

V is TRBV6-5 and J is TRBJ1-1; no definite D call. The CDR3 contains 13 residues. V was trimmed by 0 bases and J by 8 bases, leaving 10 bases between them. Germline values: CDR1 MNHEY, CDR2 SVGAGI. CDR3 sequence: CASSYSSWAEAFF. CDR3 coding DNA: TGTGCCAGCAGTTACTCATCATGGGCGGAAGCTTTCTTT.

The V call is TRBV28, the J call TRBJ2-1; the D gene is possibly TRBD2 (6 bases). V dropped 6 bases and J dropped 0 bases, with 15 bases sitting between them. CDR1 is MDHEN, CDR2 SYDVKM, per germline. The CDR3 contains 16 residues. Here the CDR3 reads CASSPWVRGSYNEQFF. DNA for the CDR3: TGTGCCAGCAGCCCCTGGGTGCGGGGCTCCTACAATGAGCAGTTCTTC.

This clone appeared once. CDR3 nucleotide sequence: TGTGCCAGCAGCTTGAAACTAGTCGGCGATGAGCAGTTCTTC. Amino acids: CASSLKLVGDEQFF. The J gene is TRBJ2-1, the V gene TRBV5-4, with D tentatively TRBD2 (5 bases). CDR3 length equals 14 residues. CDR1 is SGHNT and CDR2 is YYREEE in the germline V gene (reference sequence). Deletions cut 1 base from V and 8 bases from J, with 13 bases between.

This sequence joins TRBV6-5 and TRBJ1-2; a weak D match, TRBD1 (5 bases). The length of the CDR3 is 16 residues. Germline V gene sequence: CDR1 MNHEY, CDR2 SVGAGI. V lost 0 bases to trimming and J lost 5 bases, with 16 bases between them. CDR3 nucleotides: TGTGCCAGCAGTTACTCGACTGCCGGAGGGGTTTATGGCTACACCTTC. Translated, it gives CASSYSTAGGVYGYTF.

The V and J genes are TRBV5-4 and TRBJ1-2, with TRBD1 identical over 11 bases. The trim removed 4 bases at V and 6 bases at J, leaving 5 bases unmatched. Per germline, CDR1 SGHNT and CDR2 YYREEE (reference sequence). CDR3 length equals 14 residues. The DNA of the CDR3 is TGTGCCAGCAGCCGGGACAGGGGGGTAGATGGCTACACCTTC. Its translation: CASSRDRGVDGYTF.

The J gene is TRBJ2-5, the V gene TRBV6-5; perhaps TRBD2 as D (7 bases). The V gene's germline CDR1 is MNHEY and CDR2 SVGAGI. V was pared by 2 bases and J by 2 bases, with 12 bases between. This CDR3 contains 15 residues. The CDR3 here is CASSYGGAGQETQYF. The CDR3 nucleotides are TGTGCCAGCAGTTACGGGGGGGCCGGGCAAGAGACCCAGTACTTC.

This clone was seen more than once but under ten times. CDR3 protein: CASSPTGGYSQPQHF. DNA for the CDR3: TGTGCCAGCAGCCCGACAGGGGGATATTCTCAGCCCCAGCATTTT. V is TRBV7-2 and J is TRBJ1-5, with TRBD1 identical over 9 bases. The CDR3 has 15 amino acids. The junction had 8 bases not matched to a gene; V was cut back by 5 bases and J by 6 bases. CDR1 is SGHTA and CDR2 is FQGNSA in the germline V gene.

Only a few counts were recorded for this clone. The rearrangement joins TRBV27 to TRBJ1-1; 10 nucleotides line up with TRBD1. The CDR3 has 16 amino acids. Unmatched junction bases numbered 11, after V lost 6 bases and J lost 4 bases. Germline CDR1 and CDR2: MNHEY and SMNVEV (reference sequence). The CDR3 sequence: CASRPTGTGAVTEAFF. The CDR3 DNA reads TGTGCCAGCAGGCCAACCGGGACAGGGGCCGTCACTGAAGCTTTCTTT.

The chain carries TRBV7-9 and TRBJ2-7, with D perhaps matching TRBD2 (5 bases). Germline CDR1 SEHNR, CDR2 FQNEAQ (reference sequence). The CDR3 consists of 15 residues. Trimming pared 1 base from V and 7 bases from J, leaving 17 bases between. The chain's CDR3 is CASSLVSTAVGEQYF. The DNA for the CDR3 is TGTGCCAGCAGCTTAGTTTCCACAGCGGTGGGTGAGCAGTACTTC.